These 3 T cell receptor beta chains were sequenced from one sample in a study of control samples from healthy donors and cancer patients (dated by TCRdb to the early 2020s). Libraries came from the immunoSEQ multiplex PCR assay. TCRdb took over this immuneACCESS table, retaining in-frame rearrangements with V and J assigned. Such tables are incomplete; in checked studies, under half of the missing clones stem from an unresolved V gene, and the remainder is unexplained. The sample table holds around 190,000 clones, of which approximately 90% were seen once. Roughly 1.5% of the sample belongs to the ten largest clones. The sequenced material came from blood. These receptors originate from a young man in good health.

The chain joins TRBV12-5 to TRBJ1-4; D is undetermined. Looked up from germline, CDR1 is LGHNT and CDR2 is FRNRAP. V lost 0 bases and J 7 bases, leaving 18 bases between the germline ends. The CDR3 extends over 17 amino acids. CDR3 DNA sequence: TGTGCTAGTGGTTTGGTACGTGGGCCCCCCGACGGTGAAAAACTGTTTTTT. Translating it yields CASGLVRGPPDGEKLFF.

CDR3 residues: CASSYSWGPTNQPQHF. For the CDR3, the DNA is TGTGCCAGCAGTTACTCCTGGGGACCGACGAATCAGCCCCAGCATTTT. This chain joins TRBV6-2 or TRBV6-3 and TRBJ1-5; D may be TRBD1 (5 bases). The length of the CDR3 is 16 residues. Trimming left V 0 bases short and J 4 bases short, with 13 bases between. CDR1 and CDR2 (germline): MNHEY, SVGEGT.

CDR3 amino acids: CASSLSWTGNGYTF. The CDR3 bases are TGCGCCAGCAGCTTGTCCTGGACAGGGAATGGCTACACCTTC. The chain employs TRBV5-1 and TRBJ1-2, with 8 positions matching TRBD1. With 1 base clipped from V and 6 bases from J, the junction kept 5 bases outside the gene matches. The CDR3 has 14 amino acids. Germline V gene sequence: CDR1 SGHRS, CDR2 YFSETQ.